This T cell receptor (beta chain) came from a study of identical twins. General study points: A lower insertion count was a feature of abundant cord blood beta clonotypes, with no such feature in memory repertoires. Beta out-of-frame sequences showed weaker excess sharing between twins. Researchers caution that invariant MAIT and iNKT cells could partly confound zero-insertion analyses.

After template switching added a universal primer site, the resulting cDNA carried unique molecular identifiers. TCRdb processed the 5' RACE reads anew with MiXCR; each CDR3 protein has one entry. The sample includes about 290,000 distinct CDR3 sequences, 8% to 9.5% of them seen just once. This clonotype has just a few counts. Its antigen is not known. Germline V gives CDR1 SGHRS, CDR2 YFSETQ. The CDR3 length is 15 residues. The ends lost 0 bases at V and 1 base at J; junction bases unmatched: 4. This sample also belongs to another study, concerning yellow fever vaccine responses in identical twins.

Sequenced input: CD8+ T cells sorted from blood. The sequence was collected from a woman in her late teens or twenties in good health. V gene TRBV5-1 combines with J gene TRBJ2-7; 7 positions agree with TRBD2. Written as DNA, the CDR3 is TGCGCCAGCAGCTTGGAGGCGGGGGTGTCCTACGAGCAGTACTTC. Translating gives CASSLEAGVSYEQYF.